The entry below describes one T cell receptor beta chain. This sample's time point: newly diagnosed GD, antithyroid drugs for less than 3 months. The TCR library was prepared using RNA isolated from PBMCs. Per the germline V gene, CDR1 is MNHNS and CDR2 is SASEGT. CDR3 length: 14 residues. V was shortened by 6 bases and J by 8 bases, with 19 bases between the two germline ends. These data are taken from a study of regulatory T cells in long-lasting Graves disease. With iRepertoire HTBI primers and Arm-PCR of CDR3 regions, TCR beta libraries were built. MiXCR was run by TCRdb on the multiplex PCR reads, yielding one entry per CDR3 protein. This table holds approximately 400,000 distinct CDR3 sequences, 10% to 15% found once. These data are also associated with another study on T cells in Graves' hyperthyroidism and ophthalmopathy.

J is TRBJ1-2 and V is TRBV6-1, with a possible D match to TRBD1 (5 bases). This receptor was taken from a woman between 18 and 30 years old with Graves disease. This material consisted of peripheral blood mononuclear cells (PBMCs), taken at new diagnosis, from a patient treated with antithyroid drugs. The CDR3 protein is CASSAASGGRGYTF. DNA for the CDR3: TGTGCCAGCAGCGCCGCATCGGGGGGAAGGGGCTACACCTTC.